This TCR beta chain originates from a study of T cells in Graves' hyperthyroidism and ophthalmopathy. This clonotype came up many times. Using RNA transcripts as the source, TCR beta CDR3 regions were amplified. HTBI primers were the set used in a first-round RT-PCR of the TCR CDR3. MiXCR, applied by TCRdb to the multiplex PCR reads, yields one record per CDR3 protein. The sample gives approximately 600,000 distinct CDR3 sequences, less than 25% of which show up once; over 30% is in the top ten. The sample was blood. The TCR sequence derives from a man aged 25 to 45 with Graves' ophthalmopathy.

In DNA, the CDR3 is TGTGCCACCGGAACCAGTCATTCACCCCTCCACTTT. This encodes CATGTSHSPLHF. This rearrangement joins TRBV28 to TRBJ1-6, with D uncertain. The germline CDR1 and CDR2 sequences are MDHEN and SYDVKM. Trimming shortened V by 10 bases and J by 8 bases, and 12 bases separated the two germline ends. This CDR3 region has 12 residues.